One and the same sample provided the 23 T cell receptor beta chains below, sequenced in a study of blood T cell repertoires in COVID-19. Data came from immunoSEQ multiplex PCR; TCRdb stores just in-frame clones and leaves some out. The repertoire consists of roughly 50,000 clones, with roughly 84% occurring once and the leading ten covering less than 75%. Sequencing used peripheral blood. All receptors come from a man aged 65 to 85 with acute or convalescent COVID-19.

The genes are TRBV5-4 and TRBJ1-1, with 8 bases identical to TRBD1. The V gene's germline CDR1 is SGHNT and CDR2 YYREEE (reference sequence). This CDR3 region has 14 residues. V shed 3 bases, J shed 5 bases, and the junction held 6 bases outside the gene matches. This chain's CDR3 is CASSSRTGRTEAFF. In DNA, the CDR3 is TGTGCCAGCAGCTCCCGGACAGGGAGGACTGAAGCTTTCTTT.

This chain links TRBV7-8 with TRBJ2-6, with 8 bases lining up with TRBD2. The CDR3 has 15 amino acids. With 5 bases clipped from V and 2 bases from J, the junction kept 2 bases outside the gene matches. In germline, CDR1 is SGHVS, CDR2 FQNEAQ. The CDR3 here is CASSRGGPGANVLTF. As DNA, the CDR3 is TGTGCCAGCAGCCGGGGGGGTCCTGGGGCCAACGTCCTGACTTTC.

V is TRBV21-1 and J is TRBJ1-2; TRBD1, as called in the table, went unchecked against the DNA. TRBV21-1 is assigned pseudogene status. The length of the CDR3 is 16 residues. The DNA for the CDR3 is TGTGCCAGCAGCAAAGGAAACAGGGCAACTAACTATGGCTACACCTTC. It specifies CASSKGNRATNYGYTF.

The chain uses TRBV11-2 and TRBJ2-3; 9 bases fit TRBD1. V was clipped by 6 bases and J by 2 bases; unmatched bases: 6. This CDR3 comprises 15 residues. CDR1 and CDR2 (germline): SGHAT, FQNNGV. DNA of the CDR3: TGTGCCAGCAGTTACGGGACAGGGTACACAGATACGCAGTATTTT. It specifies CASSYGTGYTDTQYF.

The chain's CDR3 is CAFIREAGNTIYF. CDR3 DNA: TGTGCCTTTATCCGGGAAGCTGGAAACACCATATATTTT. This chain uses TRBV30 with TRBJ1-3, with D hard to call. CDR1 is GTSNPN and CDR2 is SVGIG in the germline V gene (reference sequence). V lost 7 bases and J 2 bases, leaving 12 bases between the germline ends. The CDR3 runs to 13 residues.

As DNA, the CDR3 is TGCGCCAGCAGCTTGTCGGGACAGGGTTCTACAGATACGCAGTATTTT. Its translation is CASSLSGQGSTDTQYF. J is TRBJ2-3 and V is TRBV5-1; 9 bases are a match to TRBD1. The CDR3 extends over 16 amino acids. V was clipped by 1 base and J by 3 bases; unmatched bases: 6. Germline CDR1 reads SGHRS; CDR2 reads YFSETQ. The full variable domain, its missing parts supplied by reference TRBV5-1 and TRBJ2-3, is KAGVTQTPRYLIKTRGQQVTLSCSPISGHRSVSWYQQTPGQGLQFLFEYFSETQRNKGNFPGRFSGRQFSNSRSEMNVSTLELGDSALYLCASSLSGQGSTDTQYFGPGTRLTVL.

J is TRBJ2-5 and V is TRBV5-1; tentative D call: TRBD2 (7 bases). CDR3 size: 14 residues. Per germline, CDR1 SGHRS and CDR2 YFSETQ. The V gene lost 4 bases and the J gene lost 5 bases, with 15 bases spanning the gap. This CDR3 reads CASSNWGGAETQYF. As DNA, the CDR3 is TGCGCCAGCAGCAACTGGGGGGGGGCTGAGACCCAGTACTTC.

V is TRBV5-4 and J is TRBJ2-7, with D perhaps matching TRBD2 (7 bases). Germline CDR1 is SGHNT and CDR2 is YYREEE (reference sequence). The length of the CDR3 is 15 residues. The ends were cut back, 4 bases at V and 6 bases at J, with 20 bases in the middle. The CDR3 nucleotides are TGTGCCAGCAGCCCACCCCGGGGGGCGTCTCGCGAGCAGTACTTC. Protein: CASSPPRGASREQYF.

The V and J genes are TRBV18 and TRBJ1-2; weak D call: TRBD1 (6 bases). The CDR3 has 14 amino acids. The germline CDR1 and CDR2 sequences are KGHSH and LQKENI. Trimming removed 2 bases from V and 3 bases from J, with 10 bases in between. The DNA of the CDR3 is TGTGCCAGCTCACCAGGAAAGGGGGACTATGGCTACACCTTC. This encodes CASSPGKGDYGYTF. Full variable domain (missing parts from reference TRBV18 and TRBJ1-2): NAGVMQNPRHLVRRRGQEARLRCSPMKGHSHVYWYRQLPEEGLKFMVYLQKENIIDESGMPKERFSAEFPKEGPSILRIQQVVRGDSAAYFCASSPGKGDYGYTFGSGTRLTVV.

This clone appeared once. V usage is TRBV7-2 and J usage is TRBJ2-1, with 11 bases that match TRBD2. V dropped 3 bases and J dropped 2; count of bases not matched to a gene: 0. The CDR3 totals 15 residues. Germline V CDR1 and CDR2: SGHTA, FQGNSA. CDR3 in amino acids: CASSFSGGAYNEQFF. CDR3 nucleotide sequence: TGTGCCAGCAGCTTTAGCGGGGGGGCCTACAATGAGCAGTTCTTC.

The CDR3 loop is CAISESRQGLDTQYF. CDR3 coding DNA: TGTGCCATCAGTGAGTCGAGGCAGGGATTAGATACGCAGTATTTT. The chain couples TRBV10-3 to TRBJ2-3, with D possibly TRBD1 on 5 matching bases. The V and J ends lost 0 bases and 5 bases respectively, with 12 bases between them. CDR3 length equals 15 residues. From germline, CDR1 is ENHRY and CDR2 SYGVKD.

There are a few counts of this clone. This chain uses TRBV7-9 with TRBJ2-1, with 8 bases lining up with TRBD1. Germline values: CDR1 SEHNR, CDR2 FQNEAQ (reference sequence). V dropped 4 bases and J dropped 5; count of bases not matched to a gene: 4. The CDR3 covers 14 residues. In DNA form, the CDR3 reads TGTGCCAGCAGCTCGGACAGGGCCCACAATGAGCAGTTCTTC. This codes for CASSSDRAHNEQFF.

This chain uses TRBV7-9 with TRBJ1-5; D uncertain. This CDR3 contains 16 residues. CDR1 is SEHNR and CDR2 is FQNEAQ in the germline V gene (reference sequence). The V and J ends lost 2 bases and 0 bases respectively, with 11 bases between them. CDR3 in DNA: TGTGCCAGCAGCTTAAGTGGCGGCTATAGCAATCAGCCCCAGCATTTT. This codes for CASSLSGGYSNQPQHF.

The chain combines TRBV7-9 with TRBJ1-3, with D tentatively TRBD1 (5 bases). Germline V gene lookup returns CDR1 SEHNR and CDR2 FQNEAQ (reference sequence). The CDR3 has 16 amino acids. Trimming removed 5 bases at V and 1 base at J, with 15 bases between. CDR3: CASSATPGYSGNTIYF. The CDR3 nucleotides are TGTGCCAGCAGCGCCACTCCAGGGTATTCTGGAAACACCATATATTTT.

The V call is TRBV11-2, the J call TRBJ1-2; a weak D match, TRBD1 (5 bases). This CDR3 has 15 amino acids. CDR1 is SGHAT and CDR2 is FQNNGV in the germline V gene. V was pared by 0 bases and J by 7 bases, with 15 bases between. The CDR3: CASSLDRRGYGGYTF. The CDR3 coding sequence is TGTGCCAGCAGCTTAGATCGAAGGGGATATGGTGGCTACACCTTC.

Ten or more counts support this clone. V and J are TRBV4-2 and TRBJ2-4; 10 bases are shared with TRBD2. V shed 2 bases and J 2 bases; nucleotides not matched to a gene: 3. The CDR3 sequence is 16 residues long. Germline V gene sequence: CDR1 LGHNA, CDR2 YNFKEQ. The CDR3 spells CASSQPGLATKNIQYF. The CDR3 bases are TGTGCCAGCAGCCAACCGGGACTAGCGACCAAAAACATTCAGTACTTC.

This sequence joins TRBV19 and TRBJ2-3; 8 bases map to TRBD2. This CDR3 contains 17 residues. CDR1 and CDR2 (germline): LNHDA, SQIVND (reference sequence). Unmatched junction bases numbered 12, after V lost 3 bases and J lost 4 bases. The CDR3 DNA follows: TGTGCCAGTAGTATGTATAGGACTAGCTCAAGGGCAGATACGCAGTATTTT. Translation: CASSMYRTSSRADTQYF. Looking up the rest from reference TRBV19 and TRBJ2-3 gives the full variable domain: DGGITQSPKYLFRKEGQNVTLSCEQNLNHDAMYWYRQDPGQGLRLIYYSQIVNDFQKGDIAEGYSVSREKKESFPLTVTSAQKNPTAFYLCASSMYRTSSRADTQYFGPGTRLTVL.

The chain couples TRBV28 to TRBJ1-2, with 10 bases aligning to TRBD1. The CDR3 runs 13 residues. V lost 3 bases and J lost 8; bases outside the gene matches: 3. Germline-derived CDR1 and CDR2 are MDHEN and SYDVKM. CDR3 bases: TGTGCCAGCAGTTTGGGGACAGGGGTAGGCTACACCTTC. This codes for CASSLGTGVGYTF.

This chain connects TRBV5-4 to TRBJ1-2; no definite D call. The CDR3 runs 13 residues. Germline V CDR1 and CDR2: SGHNT, YYREEE (reference sequence). V lost 4 bases, J lost 8 bases, and 15 bases lay in between. Here the CDR3 reads CASSTWVPGGYTF. Written as DNA, the CDR3 is TGTGCCAGCAGCACTTGGGTACCGGGGGGCTACACCTTC.

The chain combines TRBV6-1 with TRBJ2-2; 8 nucleotides align to TRBD2. CDR3 size: 16 residues. Germline V gene data show CDR1 as MNHNS and CDR2 as SASEGT. V lost 1 base to trimming and J lost 4 bases; unmatched junction nucleotides: 5. Here the CDR3 reads CASSEELAAATGELFF. Here the CDR3 DNA reads TGTGCCAGCAGTGAAGAACTAGCGGCCGCCACCGGGGAGCTGTTTTTT.

The CDR3 region has the DNA TGTGCCAGCAGCTTAAGACCCCGGACAGGGTTTGTTGAGCAGTTCTTC. Residues: CASSLRPRTGFVEQFF. The chain carries TRBV7-3 and TRBJ2-1; 8 bases are a match to TRBD1. Germline-derived CDR1 and CDR2 are SGHTA and FQGTGA. This CDR3 spans 16 amino acids. Trimming at V came to 1 base and at J to 9 bases, leaving 11 bases not matched to a gene.

The chain joins TRBV18 to TRBJ2-7; 10 bases are shared with TRBD1. This CDR3 comprises 15 residues. The germline CDR1 and CDR2 sequences are KGHSH and LQKENI. After removal of 3 bases from V and 6 bases from J, the junction contained 8 bases not matched to a gene. The CDR3 is CASSPGQGRNSEQYF. The CDR3 DNA reads as TGTGCCAGCTCACCGGGACAGGGGAGGAATAGCGAGCAGTACTTC.

The genes are TRBV27 and TRBJ1-5, with 7 bases matching TRBD1. V was clipped by 8 bases and J by 5 bases; unmatched bases: 21. This CDR3 comprises 18 residues. Germline-derived CDR1 and CDR2 are MNHEY and SMNVEV (reference sequence). For the CDR3, the DNA is TGTGCCAGCCGCCCTTCCTTTATTACAGGGGTGATTGATCAGCCCCAGCATTTT. Translation gives CASRPSFITGVIDQPQHF.